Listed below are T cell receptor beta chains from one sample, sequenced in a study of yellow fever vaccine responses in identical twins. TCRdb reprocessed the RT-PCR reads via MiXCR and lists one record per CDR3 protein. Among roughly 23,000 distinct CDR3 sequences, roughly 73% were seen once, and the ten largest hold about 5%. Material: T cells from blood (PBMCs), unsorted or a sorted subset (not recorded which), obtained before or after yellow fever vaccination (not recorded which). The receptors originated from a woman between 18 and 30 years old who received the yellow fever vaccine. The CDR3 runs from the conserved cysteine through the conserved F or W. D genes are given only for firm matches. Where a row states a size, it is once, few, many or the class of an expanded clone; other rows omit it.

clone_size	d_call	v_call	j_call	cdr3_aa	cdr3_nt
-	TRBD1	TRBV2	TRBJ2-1	CASRKPGQINNEQFF	TGTGCCAGCAGAAAACCGGGACAGATAAACAATGAGCAGTTCTTC
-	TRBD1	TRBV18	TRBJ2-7	CASSRAGTGGIYEQYF	TGTGCCAGCTCACGGGCCGGGACAGGGGGCATCTACGAGCAGTACTTC
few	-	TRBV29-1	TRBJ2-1	CSVQRGTLPSNEQFF	TGCAGCGTCCAACGCGGGACTCTTCCCTCTAATGAGCAGTTCTTC
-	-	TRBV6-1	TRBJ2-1	CASRTGDEQFF	TGTGCCAGCAGAACAGGCGATGAGCAGTTCTTC
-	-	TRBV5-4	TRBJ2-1	CASSPFYIGTYNEQFF	TGTGCCAGCAGCCCCTTTTACATCGGGACCTACAATGAGCAGTTCTTC
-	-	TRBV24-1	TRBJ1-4	CATSDSGATNEKLFF	TGTGCCACCAGTGATAGCGGAGCAACTAATGAAAAACTGTTTTTT
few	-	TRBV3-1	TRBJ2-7	CASSQEYYEQYF	TGTGCCAGCAGCCAAGAGTACTACGAGCAGTACTTC
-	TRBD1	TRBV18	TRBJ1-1	CASSPGQGMNTEAFF	TGTGCCAGCTCACCCGGACAGGGCATGAACACTGAAGCTTTCTTT
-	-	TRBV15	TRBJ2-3	CATSTDEVVSTDTQYF	TGTGCCACCAGCACAGACGAAGTCGTTAGCACAGATACGCAGTATTTT
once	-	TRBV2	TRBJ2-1	CASSEYNEQFF	TGTGCCAGCAGTGAATATAATGAGCAGTTCTTC
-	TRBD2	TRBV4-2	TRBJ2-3	CASSLLAGNTDTQYF	TGTGCCAGCAGCCTCCTAGCGGGGAACACAGATACGCAGTATTTT
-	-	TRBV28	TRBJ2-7	CARGWDSYEQYF	TGTGCCAGAGGGTGGGACTCCTACGAGCAGTACTTC
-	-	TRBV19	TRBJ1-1	CASSIIWGPMNTEAFF	TGTGCCAGTAGTATAATCTGGGGGCCAATGAACACTGAAGCTTTCTTT
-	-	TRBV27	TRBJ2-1	CASTSILADEQFF	TGTGCCAGCACCTCAATACTAGCCGATGAGCAGTTCTTC
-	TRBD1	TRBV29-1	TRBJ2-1	CSATGGTYNEQFF	TGCAGCGCTACAGGGGGGACCTACAATGAGCAGTTCTTC
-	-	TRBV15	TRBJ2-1	CATSIGGYRGNEQFF	TGTGCCACCAGCATCGGGGGGTACAGGGGCAATGAGCAGTTCTTC
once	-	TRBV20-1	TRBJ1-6	CSAEPGTGGSPLHF	TGCAGTGCTGAACCCGGGACGGGGGGATCACCCCTCCACTTT
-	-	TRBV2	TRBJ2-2	CASVTDPNTGELFF	TGTGCCAGCGTAACGGACCCGAACACCGGGGAGCTGTTTTTT
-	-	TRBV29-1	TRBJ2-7	CSVAGDNSYEQYF	TGCAGCGTGGCCGGAGACAACTCCTACGAGCAGTACTTC
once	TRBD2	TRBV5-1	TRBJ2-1	CASSSGLASYNEQFF	TGCGCCAGCAGCTCGGGACTAGCGTCCTACAATGAGCAGTTCTTC
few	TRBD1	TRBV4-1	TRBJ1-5	CASSQAITGVENQPQHF	TGCGCCAGCAGCCAAGCTATAACAGGGGTGGAGAATCAGCCCCAGCATTTT
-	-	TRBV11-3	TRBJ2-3	CASSPIPGTQYF	TGTGCCAGCAGCCCCATCCCGGGTACGCAGTATTTT
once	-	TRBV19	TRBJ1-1	CASKRGENTEAFF	TGTGCCAGTAAAAGGGGAGAGAACACTGAAGCTTTCTTT
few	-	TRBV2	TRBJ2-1	CASSGLPNEQFF	TGTGCCAGCAGTGGACTCCCAAATGAGCAGTTCTTC
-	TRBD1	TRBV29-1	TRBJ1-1	CSVSTGPITEAFF	TGCAGCGTCTCGACAGGGCCGATCACTGAAGCTTTCTTT
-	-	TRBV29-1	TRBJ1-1	CSVEARALNTEAFF	TGCAGCGTTGAAGCCCGGGCCTTGAACACTGAAGCTTTCTTT
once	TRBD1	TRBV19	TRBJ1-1	CASSVTGATEAFF	TGTGCCAGTAGTGTTACAGGGGCCACTGAAGCTTTCTTT
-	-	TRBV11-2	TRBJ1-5	CASSLGGTSNQPQHF	TGTGCCAGCAGCTTAGGAGGGACCAGCAATCAGCCCCAGCATTTT
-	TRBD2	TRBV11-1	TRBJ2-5	CASSGGLDLLETQYF	TGTGCCAGCAGCGGGGGACTAGACCTATTGGAGACCCAGTACTTC
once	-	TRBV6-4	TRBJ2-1	CASSDSTFRSYNEQFF	TGTGCCAGCAGTGACTCAACATTTCGCTCCTACAATGAGCAGTTCTTC
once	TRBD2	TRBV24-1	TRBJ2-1	CATSGPTSGVNNEQFF	TGTGCCACCAGTGGCCCAACTAGCGGAGTCAACAATGAGCAGTTCTTC
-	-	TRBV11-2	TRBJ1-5	CASSSNTGPQHF	TGTGCCAGCAGCTCAAATACAGGGCCCCAGCATTTT
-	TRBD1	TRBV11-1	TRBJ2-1	CASSYGQGADEQFF	TGTGCCAGCAGCTATGGACAGGGGGCGGATGAGCAGTTCTTC
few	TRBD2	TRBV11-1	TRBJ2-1	CASSPTSGRGGRDNEQFF	TGTGCCAGCAGCCCGACTAGCGGGAGGGGGGGCAGGGACAATGAGCAGTTCTTC
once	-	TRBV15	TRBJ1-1	CATSRNWASLANTEAFF	TGTGCCACCAGCCGGAATTGGGCGAGTCTGGCGAACACTGAAGCTTTCTTT
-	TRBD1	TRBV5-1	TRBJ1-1	CASSLKPGQGNTEAFF	TGCGCCAGCAGCCTCAAGCCCGGACAGGGAAACACTGAAGCTTTCTTT
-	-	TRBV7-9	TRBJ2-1	CASSPIRNNEQFF	TGTGCCAGCAGCCCTATAAGGAACAATGAGCAGTTCTTC
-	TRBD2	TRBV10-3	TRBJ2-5	CAIRGLKETQYF	TGTGCCATCAGGGGACTAAAAGAGACCCAGTACTTC
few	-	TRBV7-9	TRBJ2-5	CASSSGIGAQETQYF	TGTGCCAGCAGCTCGGGGATAGGGGCCCAAGAGACCCAGTACTTC
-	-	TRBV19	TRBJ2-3	CASSLLLTGTDTQYF	TGTGCCAGTAGCCTACTTCTGACCGGCACAGATACGCAGTATTTT
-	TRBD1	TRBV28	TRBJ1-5	CASGQGGYNQPQHF	TGTGCCAGCGGTCAGGGGGGGTACAATCAGCCCCAGCATTTT
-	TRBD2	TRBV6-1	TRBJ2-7	CASSITSESYEQYF	TGTGCCAGCAGCATCACTAGCGAATCCTACGAGCAGTACTTC
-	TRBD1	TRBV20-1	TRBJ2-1	CACTGQGRGINEQFF	TGCGCCTGTACGGGACAGGGACGGGGAATTAATGAGCAGTTCTTC
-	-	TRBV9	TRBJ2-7	CASSVGQVGAYEQYF	TGTGCCAGCAGCGTAGGACAGGTTGGGGCCTACGAGCAGTACTTC
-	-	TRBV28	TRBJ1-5	CASSSPRIQRSNQPQHF	TGTGCCAGCAGTTCCCCTAGGATCCAGAGGAGCAATCAGCCCCAGCATTTT
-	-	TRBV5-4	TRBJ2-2	CASSLVDGTGELFF	TGTGCCAGCAGCTTGGTAGACGGCACCGGGGAGCTGTTTTTT
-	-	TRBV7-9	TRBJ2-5	CASSLRVSETQYF	TGTGCCAGCAGCCTCAGGGTTAGCGAGACCCAGTACTTC
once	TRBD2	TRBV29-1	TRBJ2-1	CSVDLGLAGLSYNEQFF	TGCAGCGTTGATTTAGGTCTAGCGGGATTATCTTACAATGAGCAGTTCTTC
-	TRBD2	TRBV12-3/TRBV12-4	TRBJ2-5	CASSSRLAGTQETQYF	TGTGCCAGCAGTTCCAGACTAGCGGGAACCCAAGAGACCCAGTACTTC
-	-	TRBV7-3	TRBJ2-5	CASSLNSGPGETQYF	TGTGCCAGCAGCTTAAACTCAGGGCCAGGGGAGACCCAGTACTTC
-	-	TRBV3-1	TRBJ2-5	CASSQELGRETQYF	TGTGCCAGCAGCCAGGAATTGGGTCGAGAGACCCAGTACTTC
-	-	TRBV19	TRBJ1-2	CASSIRTDNGYGYTF	TGTGCCAGTAGTATCCGGACAGACAATGGCTATGGCTACACCTTC
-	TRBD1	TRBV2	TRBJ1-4	CASSGQTGVDEKLFF	TGTGCCAGCAGTGGGCAGACAGGGGTCGATGAAAAACTGTTTTTT
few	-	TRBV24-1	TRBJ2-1	CATSDGFSDYNEQFF	TGTGCCACCAGTGATGGCTTTTCAGACTACAATGAGCAGTTCTTC
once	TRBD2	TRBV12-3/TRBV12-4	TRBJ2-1	CASSWASGNNEQFF	TGTGCCAGCAGTTGGGCTAGCGGAAACAATGAGCAGTTCTTC
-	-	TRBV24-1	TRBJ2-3	CATSDTPDTQYF	TGTGCCACCAGTGATACCCCAGATACGCAGTATTTT
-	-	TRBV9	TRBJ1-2	CASSVALGNYGYTF	TGTGCCAGCAGCGTAGCATTGGGGAACTATGGCTACACCTTC
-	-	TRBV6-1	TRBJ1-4	CASSQNPDRTNEKLFF	TGTGCCAGCAGTCAAAACCCGGACAGAACTAATGAAAAACTGTTTTTT